These T cell receptor beta chains were read from a single sample in a study of T cell repertoires in cytomegalovirus infection. TCRdb called the reads again in MiXCR, with one record for every CDR3 protein. This table holds more than 400,000 distinct CDR3 sequences, around 27% found once. The sample comprised PBMCs. Every receptor here comes from a human donor in good health (CMV status not recorded). Some clones in this sample may be carry-over from other donors' samples. CDR3s include the opening cysteine and the closing phenylalanine or tryptophan. Fields, in order: V gene, clone size, D gene, J gene, CDR3 protein, CDR3 DNA. D genes are given only for firm matches. The size of a clone is reported for some rows only, either as once, few or many, or as a class for expanded clones.

V: TRBV7-8; size: many; D: -; J: TRBJ1-1; CDR3: CASSTRNTEAFF; DNA: TGTGCCAGCTCCACGAGGAACACTGAAGCTTTCTTT
V: TRBV4-1; size: -; D: TRBD1; J: TRBJ1-2; CDR3: CASSQPDRGLGYGYTF; DNA: TGCGCCAGCAGCCAGCCTGACAGGGGGCTGGGCTATGGCTACACCTTC
V: TRBV4-3; size: few; D: -; J: TRBJ2-7; CDR3: CASSQGLEYEQYF; DNA: TGCGCCAGCAGCCAGGGACTTGAGTACGAGCAGTACTTC
V: TRBV24-1; size: -; D: -; J: TRBJ1-5; CDR3: CATSERRWQPQHF; DNA: TGTGCCACCAGTGAGAGGCGATGGCAGCCCCAGCATTTT
V: TRBV7-8; size: -; D: TRBD1; J: TRBJ1-2; CDR3: CASSTRGGGHGYTF; DNA: TGTGCCAGCAGCACCAGGGGGGGAGGACATGGCTACACCTTC
V: TRBV7-2; size: many; D: -; J: TRBJ1-1; CDR3: CASSFGTQNTEAFF; DNA: TGTGCCAGCAGCTTCGGGACACAGAACACTGAAGCTTTCTTT
V: TRBV2; size: few; D: -; J: TRBJ1-5; CDR3: CASRDNGDYQPQHF; DNA: TGTGCCAGCAGGGACAACGGAGATTATCAGCCCCAGCATTTT
V: TRBV12-3/TRBV12-4; size: -; D: -; J: TRBJ2-1; CDR3: CASRRDEQFF; DNA: TGTGCCAGCAGGAGGGATGAGCAGTTCTTC
V: TRBV12-3/TRBV12-4; size: -; D: TRBD1; J: TRBJ1-1; CDR3: CASTNRGGTEAFF; DNA: TGTGCCAGCACAAACAGGGGAGGCACTGAAGCTTTCTTT
V: TRBV28; size: many; D: -; J: TRBJ1-5; CDR3: CASSSSQGGNQPQHF; DNA: TGTGCCAGCAGTTCCTCACAGGGTGGCAATCAGCCCCAGCATTTT
V: TRBV6-1; size: few; D: TRBD1; J: TRBJ2-2; CDR3: CASSGTGTGAPGELFF; DNA: TGTGCCAGCAGTGGGACCGGGACAGGGGCCCCCGGGGAGCTGTTTTTT
V: TRBV19; size: few; D: TRBD1; J: TRBJ2-5; CDR3: CASSSRRTGGTETQYF; DNA: TGTGCCAGTAGTTCGCGGAGGACAGGGGGCACAGAGACCCAGTACTTC
V: TRBV20-1; size: -; D: TRBD1; J: TRBJ2-1; CDR3: CSAMDSRTGGIF; DNA: TGCAGTGCTATGGATTCTCGGACAGGGGGAATCTTC
V: TRBV11-2; size: -; D: TRBD2; J: TRBJ2-3; CDR3: CASSLMGSGVTDTQYF; DNA: TGTGCCAGCAGCTTAATGGGTAGCGGGGTCACAGATACGCAGTATTTT
V: TRBV2; size: -; D: -; J: TRBJ2-2; CDR3: CASNILGAGELFF; DNA: TGTGCCAGCAACATTCTAGGGGCCGGGGAGCTGTTTTTT
V: TRBV19; size: -; D: TRBD1; J: TRBJ1-1; CDR3: CATLRGQLNTEAFF; DNA: TGTGCCACCCTAAGGGGACAGTTGAACACTGAAGCTTTCTTT
V: TRBV15; size: many; D: -; J: TRBJ2-2; CDR3: CATSYSRVTAGELFF; DNA: TGTGCCACCAGCTATAGCCGGGTCACGGCCGGGGAGCTGTTTTTT